This T cell receptor beta chain was captured in a study of T cell changes during pregnancy in multiple sclerosis (dated by TCRdb to between 2019 and 2020). Study-wide context: The study looked at changes in the T cell repertoire across pregnancy in women with multiple sclerosis.

The CDR3 goes from the cysteine to the phenylalanine over 12 residues. The sequence is cut down to CDR3 DNA, 36 bases in frame from base 1. V is trimmed back by 9 bases and J by 6 bases, and the junction contains 6 bases that no gene match accounts for. The germline V gene provides CDR1 SNHLY and CDR2 FYNNEI. Libraries came from the immunoSEQ multiplex PCR assay. Drawn from immuneACCESS, this table holds only the in-frame rearrangements with V and J called that TCRdb kept. Clones are partly lost; checked studies trace under half to an unresolved V gene and leave the rest unexplained. This sample comprises some 48,000 clones, 75% to 90% of them detected only once. The biggest ten clones account for 8% to 9.5% of the sample. As to this clone: Its antigen has not been determined. The sample holds no much larger clone one base away, and base qualities are not on file.

The rearrangement combines TRBV2 with TRBJ2-7; the central 9 bases match TRBD1. The TCR was taken from a female donor with multiple sclerosis, enrolled in a pregnancy study. Here the sequenced sample was CD8+ T cells from peripheral blood mononuclear cells, taken in the second trimester of pregnancy. The nucleotide sequence reads TGTGCCAGTTCACAGGGGGCACCCGAGCAGTACTTC. Translated, it gives CASSQGAPEQYF.